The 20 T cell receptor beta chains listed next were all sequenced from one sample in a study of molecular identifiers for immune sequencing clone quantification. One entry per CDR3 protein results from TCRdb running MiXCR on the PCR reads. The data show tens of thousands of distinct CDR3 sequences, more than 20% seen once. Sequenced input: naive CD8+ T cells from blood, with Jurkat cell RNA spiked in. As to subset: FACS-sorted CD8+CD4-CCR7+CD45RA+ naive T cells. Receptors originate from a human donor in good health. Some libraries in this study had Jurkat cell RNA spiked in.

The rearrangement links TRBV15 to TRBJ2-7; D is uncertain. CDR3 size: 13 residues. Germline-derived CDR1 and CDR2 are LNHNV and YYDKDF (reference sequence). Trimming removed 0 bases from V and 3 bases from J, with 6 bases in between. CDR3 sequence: CATSRDISYEQYF. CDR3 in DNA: TGTGCCACCAGCAGAGATATCAGCTACGAGCAGTACTTC. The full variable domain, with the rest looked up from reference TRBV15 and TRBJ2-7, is DAMVIQNPRYQVTQFGKPVTLSCSQTLNHNVMYWYQQKSSQAPKLLFHYYDKDFNNEADTPDNFQSRRPNTSFCFLDIRSPGLGDTAMYLCATSRDISYEQYFGPGTRLTVT.

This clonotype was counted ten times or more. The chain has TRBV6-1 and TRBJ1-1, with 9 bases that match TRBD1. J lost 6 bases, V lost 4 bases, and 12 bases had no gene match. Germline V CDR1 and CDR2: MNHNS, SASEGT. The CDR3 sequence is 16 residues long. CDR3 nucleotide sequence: TGTGCCAGCAGTGGAGGGGGGACAGGGTGGACGCCTGAAGCTTTCTTT. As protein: CASSGGGTGWTPEAFF.

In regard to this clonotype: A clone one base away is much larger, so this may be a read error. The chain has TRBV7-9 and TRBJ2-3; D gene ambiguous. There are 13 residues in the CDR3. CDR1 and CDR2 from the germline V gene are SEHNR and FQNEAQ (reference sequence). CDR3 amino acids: CASSFGKEDTQCF. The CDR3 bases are TGTGCCAGCAGCTTTGGGAAAGAAGATACGCAGTGTTTT. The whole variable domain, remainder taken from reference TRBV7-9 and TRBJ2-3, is DTGVSQNPRHKITKRGQNVTFRCDPISEHNRLYWYRQTLGQGPEFLTYFQNEAQLEKSRLLSDRFSAERPKGSFSTLEIQRTEQGDSAMYLCASSFGKEDTQCFGPGTRLTVL.

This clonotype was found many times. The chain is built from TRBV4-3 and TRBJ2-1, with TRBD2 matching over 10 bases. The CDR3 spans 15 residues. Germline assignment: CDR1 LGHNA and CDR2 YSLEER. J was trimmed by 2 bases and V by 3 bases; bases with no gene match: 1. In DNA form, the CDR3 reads TGCGCCAGCAGCCATCTAGCGGGAGCCTACAATGAGCAGTTCTTC. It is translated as CASSHLAGAYNEQFF.

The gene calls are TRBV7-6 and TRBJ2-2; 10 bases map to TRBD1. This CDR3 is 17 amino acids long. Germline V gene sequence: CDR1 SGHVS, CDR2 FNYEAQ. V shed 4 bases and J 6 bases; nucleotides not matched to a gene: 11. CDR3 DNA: TGTGCCAGCAGCTACCCATTGACAGGGGGCGGATCCGGGGAGCTGTTTTTT. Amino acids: CASSYPLTGGGSGELFF.

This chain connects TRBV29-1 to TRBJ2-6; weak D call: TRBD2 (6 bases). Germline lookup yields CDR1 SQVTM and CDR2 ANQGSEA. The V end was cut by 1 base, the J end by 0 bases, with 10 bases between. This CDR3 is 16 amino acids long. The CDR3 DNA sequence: TGCAGCGTTGAAGCAGGGACTTACTCTGGGGCCAACGTCCTGACTTTC. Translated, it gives CSVEAGTYSGANVLTF.

Here the CDR3 reads CASSQDTREQFF. In DNA, the CDR3 is TGTGCCAGCAGCCAAGATACCAGGGAGCAGTTCTTC. The rearrangement uses TRBV4-2 and TRBJ2-1; D call uncertain. The CDR3 extends over 12 amino acids. The V end was cut by 0 bases, the J end by 10 bases, with 7 bases between. The germline V gene encodes CDR1 LGHNA and CDR2 YNFKEQ.

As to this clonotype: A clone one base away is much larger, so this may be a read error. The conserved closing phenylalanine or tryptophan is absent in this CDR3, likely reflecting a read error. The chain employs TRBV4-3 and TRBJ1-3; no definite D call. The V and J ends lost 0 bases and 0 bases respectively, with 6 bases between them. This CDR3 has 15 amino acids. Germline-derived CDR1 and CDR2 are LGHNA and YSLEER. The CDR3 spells CASSQDRFSGNTIYI. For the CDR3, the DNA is TGCGCCAGCAGCCAAGATAGGTTCTCTGGAAACACCATATATATT.

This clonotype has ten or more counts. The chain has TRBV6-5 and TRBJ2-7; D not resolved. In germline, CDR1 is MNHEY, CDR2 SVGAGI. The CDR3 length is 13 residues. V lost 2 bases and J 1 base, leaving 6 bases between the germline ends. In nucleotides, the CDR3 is TGTGCCAGCAGTTACACAGAATCCTACGAGCAGTACTTC. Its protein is CASSYTESYEQYF.

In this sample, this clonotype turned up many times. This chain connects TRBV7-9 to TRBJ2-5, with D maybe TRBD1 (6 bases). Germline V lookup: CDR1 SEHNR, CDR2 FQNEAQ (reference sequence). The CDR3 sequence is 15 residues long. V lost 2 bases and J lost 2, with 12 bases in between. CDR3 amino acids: CASSLNRDNQETQYF. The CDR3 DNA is TGTGCCAGCAGCTTAAATAGGGACAATCAAGAGACCCAGTACTTC.

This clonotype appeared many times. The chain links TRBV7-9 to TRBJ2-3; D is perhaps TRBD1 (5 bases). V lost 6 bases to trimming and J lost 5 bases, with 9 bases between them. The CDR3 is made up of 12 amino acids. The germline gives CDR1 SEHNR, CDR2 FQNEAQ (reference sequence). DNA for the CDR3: TGTGCCAGCAGGGAAGGGGTAGATACGCAGTATTTT. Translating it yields CASREGVDTQYF.

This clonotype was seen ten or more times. This CDR3 is CASSPIAEPQETQYF. The CDR3 bases are TGCGCCAGCAGCCCGATAGCGGAACCCCAAGAGACCCAGTACTTC. This chain uses TRBV5-1 with TRBJ2-5; a weak D match, TRBD2 (6 bases). This CDR3 has 15 residues. Looked up from germline, CDR1 is SGHRS and CDR2 is YFSETQ. Trimming took 4 bases from V and 1 from J, leaving 14 bases between them.

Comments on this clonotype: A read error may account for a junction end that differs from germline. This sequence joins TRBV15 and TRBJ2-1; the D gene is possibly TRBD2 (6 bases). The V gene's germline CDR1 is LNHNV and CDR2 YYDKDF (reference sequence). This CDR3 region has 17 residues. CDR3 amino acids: CATSGDPGLSSYNEQFF. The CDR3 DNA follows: TGTGCCACCAGCGGAGATCCGGGACTCAGCTCCTACAATGAGCAGTTCTTC.

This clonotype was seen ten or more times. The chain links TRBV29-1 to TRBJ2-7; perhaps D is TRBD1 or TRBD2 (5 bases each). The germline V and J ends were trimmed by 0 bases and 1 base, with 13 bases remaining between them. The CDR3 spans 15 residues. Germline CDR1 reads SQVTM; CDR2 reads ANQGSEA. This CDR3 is CSVEDWDGDSYEQYF. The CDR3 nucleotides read TGCAGCGTTGAAGATTGGGACGGGGATTCCTACGAGCAGTACTTC.

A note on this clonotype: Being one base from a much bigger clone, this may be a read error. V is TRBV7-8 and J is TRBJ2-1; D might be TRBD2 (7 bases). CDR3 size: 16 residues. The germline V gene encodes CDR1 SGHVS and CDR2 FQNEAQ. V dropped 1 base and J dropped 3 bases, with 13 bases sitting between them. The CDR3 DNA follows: TGTGCCAGCAGCTTAGTAGGGGGGGTTGACTACAATGAGCAGTTCTTC. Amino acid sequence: CASSLVGGVDYNEQFF.

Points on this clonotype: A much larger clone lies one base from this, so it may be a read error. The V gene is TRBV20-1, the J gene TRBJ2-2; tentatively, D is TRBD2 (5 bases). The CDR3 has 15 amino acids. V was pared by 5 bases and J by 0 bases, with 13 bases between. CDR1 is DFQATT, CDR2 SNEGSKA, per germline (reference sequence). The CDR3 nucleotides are TGCAGTGCTGTGGCTAACGGGACGAACACCGGGGAGCTGTTTTTT. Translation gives CSAVANGTNTGELFF.

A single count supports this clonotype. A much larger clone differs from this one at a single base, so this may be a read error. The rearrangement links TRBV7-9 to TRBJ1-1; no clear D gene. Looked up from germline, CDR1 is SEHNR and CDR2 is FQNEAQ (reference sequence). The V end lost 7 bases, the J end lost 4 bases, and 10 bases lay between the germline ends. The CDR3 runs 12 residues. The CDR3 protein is CASTFLGTEAFF. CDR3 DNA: TGTGCCAGCACCTTCTTGGGCACTGAAGCTTTCTTT.

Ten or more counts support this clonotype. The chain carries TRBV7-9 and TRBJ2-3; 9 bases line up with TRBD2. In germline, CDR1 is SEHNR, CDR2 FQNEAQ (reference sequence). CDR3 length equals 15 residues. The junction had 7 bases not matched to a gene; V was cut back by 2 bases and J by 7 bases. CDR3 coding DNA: TGTGCCAGCAGCTTACCTAGCGGGGATTTAAATACGCAGTATTTT. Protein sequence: CASSLPSGDLNTQYF.

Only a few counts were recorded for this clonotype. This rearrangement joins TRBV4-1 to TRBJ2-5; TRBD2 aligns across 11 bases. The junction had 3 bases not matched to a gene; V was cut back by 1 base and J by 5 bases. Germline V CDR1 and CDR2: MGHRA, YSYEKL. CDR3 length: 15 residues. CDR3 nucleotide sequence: TGCGCCAGCAGCCAAGTGGCTAGCGGGGGGGAGACCCAGTACTTC. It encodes CASSQVASGGETQYF.

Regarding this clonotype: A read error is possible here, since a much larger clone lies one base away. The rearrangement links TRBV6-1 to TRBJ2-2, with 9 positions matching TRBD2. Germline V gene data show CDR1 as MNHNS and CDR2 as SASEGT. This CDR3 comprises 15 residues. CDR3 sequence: CASAGAGGNTRELFF. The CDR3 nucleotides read TGTGCCAGCGCCGGGGCGGGAGGGAACACCCGGGAGCTGTTTTTT.